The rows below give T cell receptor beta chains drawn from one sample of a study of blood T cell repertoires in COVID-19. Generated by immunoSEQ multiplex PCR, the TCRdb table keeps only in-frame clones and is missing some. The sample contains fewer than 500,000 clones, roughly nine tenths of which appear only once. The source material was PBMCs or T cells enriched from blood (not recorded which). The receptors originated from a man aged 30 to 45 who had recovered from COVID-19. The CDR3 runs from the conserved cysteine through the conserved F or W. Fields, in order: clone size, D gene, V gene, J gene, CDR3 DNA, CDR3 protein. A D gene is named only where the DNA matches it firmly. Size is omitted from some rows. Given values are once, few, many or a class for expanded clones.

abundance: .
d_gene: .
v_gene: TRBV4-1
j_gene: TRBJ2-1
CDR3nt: TGCGCCAGCAGCCAAGTTCGCGGGAAATCCTACAATGAGCAGTTCTTC
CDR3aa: CASSQVRGKSYNEQFF

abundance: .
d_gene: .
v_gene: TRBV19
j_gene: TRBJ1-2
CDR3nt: TGTGCCAGTAGTAAACCAGCGGGGGGCTACACCTTC
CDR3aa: CASSKPAGGYTF

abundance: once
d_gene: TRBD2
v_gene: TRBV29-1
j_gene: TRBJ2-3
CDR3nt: TGCAGCGGGGGGACTAGCGTCGAAGATACGCAGTATTTT
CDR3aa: CSGGTSVEDTQYF

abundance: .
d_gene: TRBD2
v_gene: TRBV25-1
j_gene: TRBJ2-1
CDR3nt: TGTGCCAGCCTAGCGGGGACCTACAATGAGCAGTTCTTC
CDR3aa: CASLAGTYNEQFF

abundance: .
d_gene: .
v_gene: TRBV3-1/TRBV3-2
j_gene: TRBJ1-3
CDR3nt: TGTGCCAGCAGCCAAGTTTACAGCTCTGGAAACACCATATATTTT
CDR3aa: CASSQVYSSGNTIYF

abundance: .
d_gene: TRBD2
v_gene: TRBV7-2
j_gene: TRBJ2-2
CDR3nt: TGTGCCAGCAGCTTAGCGTTCGGACTAGACACCGGGGAGCTGTTTTTT
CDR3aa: CASSLAFGLDTGELFF

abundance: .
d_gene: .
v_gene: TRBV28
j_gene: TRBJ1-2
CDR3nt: TGTGCCAGCAGTTTATCCCCAGGGATGCTTGACTATGGCTACACCTTC
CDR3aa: CASSLSPGMLDYGYTF

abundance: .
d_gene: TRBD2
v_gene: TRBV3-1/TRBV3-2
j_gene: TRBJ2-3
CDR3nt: TGTGCCAGCAGCACTCCATATAGCGGGAGGGCCACAGATACGCAGTATTTT
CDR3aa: CASSTPYSGRATDTQYF

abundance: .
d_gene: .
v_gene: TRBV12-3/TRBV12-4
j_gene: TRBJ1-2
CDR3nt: TGTGCCAGCAGTTTTAGGGGTATTTTTGGCTACACCTTC
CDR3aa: CASSFRGIFGYTF

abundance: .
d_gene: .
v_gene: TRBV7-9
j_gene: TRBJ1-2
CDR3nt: TGTGCCAGCAGCTTACAGGAACTCGCTGGCTACACCTTC
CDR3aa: CASSLQELAGYTF

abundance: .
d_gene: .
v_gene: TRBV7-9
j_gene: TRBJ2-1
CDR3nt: TGTGCCAGCAGCTTAAGTCAGAACAATGAGCAGTTCTTC
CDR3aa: CASSLSQNNEQFF

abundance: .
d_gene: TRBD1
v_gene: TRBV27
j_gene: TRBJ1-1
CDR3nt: TGTGCCAGCAGTTTATTGGGGGACAGGGGCAACACTGAAGCTTTCTTT
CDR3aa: CASSLLGDRGNTEAFF

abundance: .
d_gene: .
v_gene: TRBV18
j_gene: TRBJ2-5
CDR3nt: TGTGCCAGCTCACCACCTTCGGGGGAGCGAGGCCAGTACTTC
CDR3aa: CASSPPSGERGQYF

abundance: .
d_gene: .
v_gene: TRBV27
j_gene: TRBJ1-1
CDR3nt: TGTGCCAGCAGTTTAAACAGTGGGTGGTCTGAAGCTTTCTTT
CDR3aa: CASSLNSGWSEAFF

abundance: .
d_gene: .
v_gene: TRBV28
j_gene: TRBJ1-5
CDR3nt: TGTGCCAGCACCGTAAACTGGGACATCTCCATCGTTAATAGCAATCAGCCCCAGCATTTT
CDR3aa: CASTVNWDISIVNSNQPQHF

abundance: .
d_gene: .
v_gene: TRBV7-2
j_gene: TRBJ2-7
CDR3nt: TGTGCCAGCAGCTTAGCGCAGGTGATGGCCTACGAGCAGTACTTC
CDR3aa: CASSLAQVMAYEQYF

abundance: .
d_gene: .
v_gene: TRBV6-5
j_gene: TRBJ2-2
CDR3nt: TGTGCCACCGCGGGATTCGGCGGGGAGCTGTTTTTT
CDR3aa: CATAGFGGELFF

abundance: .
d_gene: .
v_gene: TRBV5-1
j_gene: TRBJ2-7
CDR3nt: TGCGCCAGCAGCCTGTGGCGTAGCGCAAGCTCCTACGAGCAGTACTTC
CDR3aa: CASSLWRSASSYEQYF

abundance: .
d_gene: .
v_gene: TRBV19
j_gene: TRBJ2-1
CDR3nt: TGTGCCAGTAGGGGCCTAAAAACCTACAATGAGCAGTTCTTC
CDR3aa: CASRGLKTYNEQFF

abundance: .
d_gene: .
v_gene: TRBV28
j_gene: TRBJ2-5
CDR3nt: TGTGCCAGCAGTTTAAGACAACTTAACCAAGAGACCCAGTACTTC
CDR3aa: CASSLRQLNQETQYF

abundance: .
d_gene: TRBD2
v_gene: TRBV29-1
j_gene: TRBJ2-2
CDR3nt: TGCAGCGTTGCGCGGGAGAGGGACACCGGGGAGCTGTTTTTT
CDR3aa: CSVARERDTGELFF

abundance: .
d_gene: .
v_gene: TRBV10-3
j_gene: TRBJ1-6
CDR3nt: TGTGCCATCAGTGACAGGGAGGCCTATAATTCACCCCTCCACTTT
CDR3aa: CAISDREAYNSPLHF

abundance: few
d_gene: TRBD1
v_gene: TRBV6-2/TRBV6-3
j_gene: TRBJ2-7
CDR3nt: TGTGCCAGCAGTGGGACAGTCTACGAGCAGTACTTC
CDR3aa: CASSGTVYEQYF

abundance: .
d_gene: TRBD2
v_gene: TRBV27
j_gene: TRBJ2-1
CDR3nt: TGTGCCAGCAGTCGGACTAGCGGACTAAACAATGAGCAGTTCTTC
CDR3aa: CASSRTSGLNNEQFF

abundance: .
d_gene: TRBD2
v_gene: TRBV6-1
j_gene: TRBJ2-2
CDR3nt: TGTGCCAGCAGTGACACTAGCGGGAAGAACACCGGGGAGCTGTTTTTT
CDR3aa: CASSDTSGKNTGELFF

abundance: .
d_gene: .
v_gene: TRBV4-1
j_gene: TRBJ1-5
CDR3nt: TGCGCCAGCAGCCAAGTCAGGTCCGGCAATCAGCCCCAGCATTTT
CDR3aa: CASSQVRSGNQPQHF

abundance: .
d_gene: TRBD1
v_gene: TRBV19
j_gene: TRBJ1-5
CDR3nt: TGTGCCAGTAGCGGGACAGGGGGCCGTCAGCCCCAGCATTTT
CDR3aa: CASSGTGGRQPQHF

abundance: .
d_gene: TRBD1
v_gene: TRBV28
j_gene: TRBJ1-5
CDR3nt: TGTGCCAGCAGTTTAGACAGGGGAAGGCAGCCCCAGCATTTT
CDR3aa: CASSLDRGRQPQHF

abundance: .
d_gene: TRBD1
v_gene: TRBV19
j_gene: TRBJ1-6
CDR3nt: TGTGCCAGTAGTATTAGGGGGCTGGATTCACCCCTCCACTTT
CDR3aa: CASSIRGLDSPLHF

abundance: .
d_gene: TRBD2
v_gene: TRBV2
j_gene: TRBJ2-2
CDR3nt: TGTGCCTGCCTAACTAGCGACACCGGGGAGCTGTTTTTT
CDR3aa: CACLTSDTGELFF

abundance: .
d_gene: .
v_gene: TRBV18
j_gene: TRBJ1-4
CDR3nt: TGTGCCAGCTCACTAGGGAGTGGTCGTGAAAAACTGTTTTTT
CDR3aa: CASSLGSGREKLFF

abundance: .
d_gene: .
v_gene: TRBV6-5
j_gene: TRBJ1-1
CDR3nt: TGTGCCAGCAGACGGGACTTGAACACTGAAGCTTTCTTT
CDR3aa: CASRRDLNTEAFF

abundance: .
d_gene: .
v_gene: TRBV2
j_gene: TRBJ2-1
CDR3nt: TGTGCCAGCAGTGAATCGTTCTATCGTACCTACAATGAGCAGTTCTTC
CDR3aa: CASSESFYRTYNEQFF

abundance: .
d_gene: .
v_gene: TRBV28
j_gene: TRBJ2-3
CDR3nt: TGTGCCAGCAGTCTCCGACAGTATCTCACAGATACGCAGTATTTT
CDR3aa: CASSLRQYLTDTQYF

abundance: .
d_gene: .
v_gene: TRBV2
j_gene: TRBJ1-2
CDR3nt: TGTGCCAGCAGGAGCCAGGGACTGAATTATGGCTACACCTTC
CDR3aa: CASRSQGLNYGYTF

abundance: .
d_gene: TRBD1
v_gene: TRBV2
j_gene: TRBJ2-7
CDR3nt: TGTGCCGGAGCCATGGACAGGGAAAACGAGCAGTACTTC
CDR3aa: CAGAMDRENEQYF

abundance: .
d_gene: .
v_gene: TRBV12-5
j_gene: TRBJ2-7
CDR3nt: TGTGCTAGTGGTTTGCCTAGGATGACAGACTTCTACGAGCAGTACTTC
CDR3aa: CASGLPRMTDFYEQYF

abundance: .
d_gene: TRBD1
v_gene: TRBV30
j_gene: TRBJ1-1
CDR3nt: TGTGCCTGGAGACCAGGACAGGGACACACTGAAGCTTTCTTT
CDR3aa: CAWRPGQGHTEAFF

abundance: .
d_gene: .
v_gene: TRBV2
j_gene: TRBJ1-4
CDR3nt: TGTGCCAGCAGTGTCAGGGGTTATGAAAAACTGTTTTTT
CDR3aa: CASSVRGYEKLFF

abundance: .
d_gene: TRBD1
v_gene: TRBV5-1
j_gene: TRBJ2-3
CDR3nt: TGCGCCAGCAGCCCTGGGACAGGGGTAGATACGCAGTATTTT
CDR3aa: CASSPGTGVDTQYF

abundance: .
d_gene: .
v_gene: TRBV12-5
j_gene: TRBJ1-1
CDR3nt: TGTGCTAGTGGTCGAACGGGACAACAGAACACTGAAGCTTTCTTT
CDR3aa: CASGRTGQQNTEAFF

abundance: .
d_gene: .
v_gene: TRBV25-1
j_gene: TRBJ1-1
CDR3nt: TGTGCCAGCGGGAGGAACACTGAAGCTTTCTTT
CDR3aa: CASGRNTEAFF